This T cell receptor (beta chain) was recovered during a study of T cells in Graves' hyperthyroidism and ophthalmopathy. CDR1 and CDR2 (germline): LGHNA, YSLEER. CDR3 length equals 16 residues. V lost 9 bases and J lost 6; bases outside the gene matches: 19. TCR beta CDR3 regions were amplified from RNA. The HTBI primer set drove a first-round RT-PCR of the TCR CDR3. MiXCR, run by TCRdb on the multiplex PCR reads, gives a single entry per CDR3 protein. The data hold a few hundred thousand distinct CDR3 sequences, with roughly 50% observed a single time. The chain uses TRBV4-3 and TRBJ1-2; 7 nucleotides match TRBD1. Sequenced input: peripheral blood or thyroid tissue (not recorded which). The sequence was collected from a woman between 18 and 30 years old with Graves' hyperthyroidism. CDR3 amino acids: CASQYLGRGRGNGYTF. The CDR3 region has the DNA TGCGCCAGTCAATACCTCGGTAGGGGGCGAGGGAATGGCTACACCTTC.